These T cell receptor beta chains were read from a single sample in a study of blood T cell repertoires in COVID-19. Some clones are missing from TCRdb's copy, which holds only in-frame ones; the method was immunoSEQ multiplex PCR. The sample shows 180,000 or so clones, 70% to 90% of them seen only once. The sample comprised peripheral blood. Every receptor here comes from a man aged 55 to 70 with acute or convalescent COVID-19. CDR3s include the opening cysteine and the closing phenylalanine or tryptophan. Each record gives: V gene, D gene, clone size, J gene, CDR3 protein, CDR3 DNA. The D gene is left open where the match is weak. Clone size is shown for a subset of rows, as once, few, many or a class of expanded clone.

TRBV18	.	.	TRBJ1-1	CASSPQGWTEAFF	TGTGCCAGCTCACCGCAGGGTTGGACTGAAGCTTTCTTT
TRBV28	.	.	TRBJ2-2	CASSSRVSGELFF	TGTGCCAGCAGTTCCAGGGTTTCCGGGGAGCTGTTTTTT
TRBV10-3	TRBD2	.	TRBJ2-1	CAISDQLAGGPGQFF	TGTGCCATCAGTGACCAACTAGCGGGAGGGCCTGGGCAGTTCTTC
TRBV5-1	TRBD2	.	TRBJ2-1	CASSLVGGLAGNEQFF	TGCGCCAGCAGCTTGGTTGGGGGACTAGCGGGCAATGAGCAGTTCTTC
TRBV5-1	.	few	TRBJ2-2	CASSFRNTGELFF	TGCGCCAGCAGCTTTAGGAACACCGGGGAGCTGTTTTTT
TRBV29-1	TRBD1	few	TRBJ2-3	CSVDRQGAEPGIGTDTQYF	TGCAGCGTTGACCGACAGGGGGCCGAACCCGGGATTGGCACAGATACGCAGTATTTT
TRBV11-2	.	.	TRBJ1-3	CASSLGGNSGNTIYF	TGTGCCAGCAGCTTAGGCGGAAACTCTGGAAACACCATATATTTT
TRBV28	TRBD1	.	TRBJ2-7	CASSSTGTGFHEQYF	TGTGCCAGCAGTTCGACCGGGACAGGGTTCCACGAGCAGTACTTC
TRBV6-2/TRBV6-3	TRBD2	few	TRBJ2-7	CASGRGDYEQYF	TGTGCCAGCGGCCGGGGGGACTACGAGCAGTACTTC
TRBV9	.	.	TRBJ1-3	CASSVEGVSGNTIYF	TGTGCCAGCAGCGTAGAAGGGGTTTCTGGAAACACCATATATTTT
TRBV29-1	.	.	TRBJ1-6	CSARWGENSPLHF	TGCAGCGCCCGGTGGGGGGAGAATTCACCCCTCCACTTT
TRBV27	TRBD2	.	TRBJ2-1	CASSPGLAAYNEQFF	TGTGCCAGCAGTCCGGGACTAGCGGCCTACAATGAGCAGTTCTTC
TRBV24-1	.	few	TRBJ2-7	CATSDPNNPYEQYF	TGTGCCACCAGTGACCCCAACAATCCCTACGAGCAGTACTTC
TRBV7-2	.	.	TRBJ2-1	CASSLNLAIYNEQFF	TGTGCCAGCAGCTTAAATCTAGCGATCTACAATGAGCAGTTCTTC
TRBV5-1	TRBD1	.	TRBJ2-7	CASSHGQETYEQYF	TGCGCCAGCAGTCATGGACAGGAGACCTACGAGCAGTACTTC
TRBV30	TRBD1	.	TRBJ1-2	CAWSSTGDGYTF	TGTGCCTGGAGTTCGACAGGGGATGGCTACACCTTC
TRBV30	TRBD1	once	TRBJ2-3	CAWSTGQGQLGGTQYF	TGTGCCTGGAGTACGGGACAGGGACAACTTGGAGGGACGCAGTATTTT
TRBV5-4	.	.	TRBJ2-3	CASSPGEAGDTQYF	TGTGCCAGCAGCCCGGGGGAAGCTGGCGATACGCAGTATTTT
TRBV23-1	.	.	TRBJ2-7	CASTPSYEQYF	TGCGCCAGCACTCCTTCCTACGAGCAGTACTTC
TRBV2	.	.	TRBJ1-2	CASSGLRGGYGYTF	TGTGCCAGCAGTGGCCTCCGGGGTGGGTATGGCTACACCTTC
TRBV2	.	.	TRBJ1-6	CASSPREIRNSPLHF	TGTGCCAGCAGTCCCCGGGAAATTAGGAATTCACCCCTCCACTTT
TRBV7-9	.	.	TRBJ2-3	CASLTDTQYF	TGTGCCAGCCTTACAGATACGCAGTATTTT
TRBV25-1	TRBD2	.	TRBJ2-1	CASMGGRLRNEQFF	TGTGCCAGCATGGGAGGGAGACTAAGGAATGAGCAGTTCTTC
TRBV7-8	TRBD1	.	TRBJ2-5	CASSLPGQQETQYF	TGTGCCAGCAGCTTACCGGGACAGCAAGAGACCCAGTACTTC
TRBV27	TRBD2	.	TRBJ2-1	CASSSGLVFEQFF	TGTGCCAGCAGTTCCGGACTAGTTTTTGAGCAGTTCTTC
TRBV19	.	.	TRBJ2-3	CASRVPSLDTQYF	TGTGCCAGTAGGGTCCCAAGCTTAGATACGCAGTATTTT
TRBV5-4	TRBD2	.	TRBJ2-2	CASSMGLAGATGELFF	TGTGCCAGCAGCATGGGACTAGCGGGAGCAACCGGGGAGCTGTTTTTT
TRBV12-3/TRBV12-4	TRBD1	.	TRBJ1-1	CASGQGYTEAFF	TGTGCCAGCGGACAGGGCTACACTGAAGCTTTCTTT
TRBV30	.	.	TRBJ2-5	CAWSATFRGPRGTQYF	TGTGCCTGGAGTGCCACCTTCCGAGGCCCCAGGGGGACCCAGTACTTC
TRBV23-1	TRBD1	.	TRBJ1-5	CASRPYPGQGSNQPQHF	TGCGCCAGCAGACCCTATCCGGGACAGGGTAGCAATCAGCCCCAGCATTTT
TRBV2	.	.	TRBJ2-2	CASSATDRNTGELFF	TGTGCCAGCAGTGCAACGGACAGGAACACCGGGGAGCTGTTTTTT
TRBV6-2/TRBV6-3	TRBD2	.	TRBJ2-1	CASSPRLAGGQAEQFF	TGTGCCAGCAGCCCTAGACTAGCGGGAGGGCAGGCTGAGCAGTTCTTC
TRBV18	.	.	TRBJ2-5	CASSPILAQETQYF	TGTGCCAGCTCACCGATACTAGCACAAGAGACCCAGTACTTC
TRBV15	TRBD2	.	TRBJ2-3	CATSQRGSGDTQYF	TGTGCCACCTCCCAGCGCGGGAGCGGAGATACGCAGTATTTT
TRBV24-1	TRBD1	.	TRBJ1-5	CATSDSGDRRGNQPQHF	TGTGCCACCAGTGATTCCGGGGACAGGCGGGGCAATCAGCCCCAGCATTTT
TRBV5-1	TRBD1	.	TRBJ2-5	CASSYTGQDKETQYF	TGCGCCAGCAGCTACACGGGACAGGATAAGGAGACCCAGTACTTC
TRBV7-2	.	.	TRBJ2-1	CASSLIDEQFF	TGTGCCAGCAGCTTAATCGATGAGCAGTTCTTC